The rows below give T cell receptor beta chains drawn from one sample of a study of blood T cell repertoires in COVID-19. Profiling relied on immunoSEQ multiplex PCR, and the TCRdb table lists in-frame clones only, not all of them. The top ten clones hold over 15% of a sample with 100,000 to 150,000 clones, about four fifths of them seen once. The sequenced sample consisted of peripheral blood. The receptors here all came from a woman between 50 and 59 years old with acute or convalescent COVID-19. Both conserved end residues are part of each CDR3. D genes are given only for firm matches. Size is omitted from some rows. Given values are once, few, many or a class for expanded clones.

clone size: .
J gene: TRBJ2-5
V gene: TRBV2
D gene: .
CDR3 protein: CASSEGGETQYF
CDR3 DNA: TGTGCCAGCAGTGAGGGGGGAGAGACCCAGTACTTC

clone size: .
J gene: TRBJ2-7
V gene: TRBV6-5
D gene: .
CDR3 protein: CASSYSTGSSYEQYF
CDR3 DNA: TGTGCCAGCAGTTACTCGACCGGGAGTTCCTACGAGCAGTACTTC

clone size: .
J gene: TRBJ1-1
V gene: TRBV27
D gene: .
CDR3 protein: CASSFSPDTEAFF
CDR3 DNA: TGTGCCAGCAGTTTTTCCCCGGACACTGAAGCTTTCTTT

clone size: .
J gene: TRBJ1-1
V gene: TRBV6-5
D gene: TRBD1
CDR3 protein: CASRFGQGRAFF
CDR3 DNA: TGTGCCAGCAGATTTGGACAGGGGAGAGCTTTCTTT

clone size: .
J gene: TRBJ2-2
V gene: TRBV10-1
D gene: TRBD1
CDR3 protein: CASSESRTGNTGELFF
CDR3 DNA: TGCGCCAGCAGTGAGTCTAGGACAGGCAACACCGGGGAGCTGTTTTTT

clone size: .
J gene: TRBJ2-2
V gene: TRBV9
D gene: TRBD2
CDR3 protein: CASSALSGGFGELFF
CDR3 DNA: TGTGCCAGCAGCGCCTTAAGCGGGGGGTTCGGGGAGCTGTTTTTT

clone size: .
J gene: TRBJ1-1
V gene: TRBV7-9
D gene: .
CDR3 protein: CASSAGQGTEAFF
CDR3 DNA: TGTGCCAGCAGCGCAGGACAAGGCACTGAAGCTTTCTTT

clone size: .
J gene: TRBJ2-4
V gene: TRBV2
D gene: .
CDR3 protein: CASRYTEGSIQYF
CDR3 DNA: TGTGCCAGCAGATACACGGAGGGGAGCATTCAGTACTTC

clone size: .
J gene: TRBJ1-2
V gene: TRBV5-1
D gene: TRBD1
CDR3 protein: CASSLGTGGVYGYTF
CDR3 DNA: TGCGCCAGCAGCCTCGGGACAGGGGGTGTCTATGGCTACACCTTC

clone size: .
J gene: TRBJ1-1
V gene: TRBV6-6
D gene: .
CDR3 protein: CASIPFGSGGTEAFF
CDR3 DNA: TGTGCCAGCATTCCCTTCGGGTCCGGGGGCACTGAAGCTTTCTTT

clone size: .
J gene: TRBJ2-7
V gene: TRBV27
D gene: TRBD2
CDR3 protein: CASSFLTSATPFYEQYF
CDR3 DNA: TGTGCCAGCAGTTTTTTGACTAGCGCAACTCCTTTCTACGAGCAGTACTTC

clone size: .
J gene: TRBJ1-2
V gene: TRBV27
D gene: TRBD1
CDR3 protein: CASSLNKPGQGGYGYTF
CDR3 DNA: TGTGCCAGCAGTCTCAACAAGCCGGGACAGGGTGGCTATGGCTACACCTTC

clone size: .
J gene: TRBJ1-5
V gene: TRBV27
D gene: TRBD1
CDR3 protein: CASSPRSGQGTYSNQPQHF
CDR3 DNA: TGTGCCAGCAGCCCAAGGTCGGGACAGGGGACTTATAGCAATCAGCCCCAGCATTTT

clone size: .
J gene: TRBJ2-3
V gene: TRBV5-1
D gene: TRBD2
CDR3 protein: CASSPLGLAAVPTRTDTQYF
CDR3 DNA: TGCGCCAGCAGCCCCCTCGGACTAGCGGCGGTGCCCACGAGAACAGATACGCAGTATTTT

clone size: .
J gene: TRBJ1-5
V gene: TRBV4-2
D gene: TRBD1
CDR3 protein: CASSQNDRVGQPQHF
CDR3 DNA: TGTGCCAGCAGCCAAAATGACAGGGTCGGTCAGCCCCAGCATTTT

clone size: .
J gene: TRBJ1-5
V gene: TRBV5-6
D gene: TRBD1
CDR3 protein: CASSFGTGGNQPQHF
CDR3 DNA: TGTGCCAGCAGCTTTGGGACAGGGGGAAATCAGCCCCAGCATTTT

clone size: .
J gene: TRBJ1-6
V gene: TRBV11-2
D gene: TRBD1
CDR3 protein: CASSLWGQGVGSPLHF
CDR3 DNA: TGTGCCAGCAGCTTATGGGGACAGGGAGTTGGATCACCCCTCCACTTT

clone size: .
J gene: TRBJ2-3
V gene: TRBV30
D gene: TRBD2
CDR3 protein: CAWSAPGRGNTDTQYF
CDR3 DNA: TGTGCCTGGAGTGCCCCCGGGCGGGGGAACACAGATACGCAGTATTTT

clone size: .
J gene: TRBJ1-2
V gene: TRBV11-2
D gene: .
CDR3 protein: CASSSPTGTDGYTF
CDR3 DNA: TGTGCCAGCAGCTCTCCCACAGGGACGGACGGCTACACCTTC

clone size: .
J gene: TRBJ1-5
V gene: TRBV5-4
D gene: .
CDR3 protein: CAFQSGRDQPQHF
CDR3 DNA: TGTGCCTTCCAGTCAGGGAGGGATCAGCCCCAGCATTTT

clone size: .
J gene: TRBJ1-6
V gene: TRBV3-1/TRBV3-2
D gene: .
CDR3 protein: CASSQGSSYNSPLHF
CDR3 DNA: TGTGCCAGCAGCCAAGGGAGCTCCTATAATTCACCCCTCCACTTT

clone size: .
J gene: TRBJ2-7
V gene: TRBV27
D gene: TRBD1
CDR3 protein: CASSPLGTGISYEQYF
CDR3 DNA: TGTGCCAGCAGTCCGCTAGGGACAGGGATCTCCTACGAGCAGTACTTC

clone size: once
J gene: TRBJ2-7
V gene: TRBV20-1
D gene: TRBD1
CDR3 protein: CSASGQGAYEQYF
CDR3 DNA: TGCAGTGCTAGTGGGCAGGGGGCCTACGAGCAGTACTTC

clone size: .
J gene: TRBJ2-1
V gene: TRBV21-1
D gene: .
CDR3 protein: CASSNREPTGGIHNEQFF
CDR3 DNA: TGTGCCAGCAGCAATAGGGAACCGACAGGGGGTATCCACAATGAGCAGTTCTTC

clone size: .
J gene: TRBJ1-1
V gene: TRBV5-1
D gene: .
CDR3 protein: CASRVEGPLNTEAFF
CDR3 DNA: TGCGCCAGCAGAGTGGAGGGCCCTCTAAACACTGAAGCTTTCTTT

clone size: .
J gene: TRBJ2-2
V gene: TRBV6-5
D gene: TRBD2
CDR3 protein: CASGRDYNTGELFF
CDR3 DNA: TGTGCCAGCGGCCGGGACTACAACACCGGGGAGCTGTTTTTT

clone size: .
J gene: TRBJ1-2
V gene: TRBV28
D gene: TRBD1
CDR3 protein: CASSTGVGYTF
CDR3 DNA: TGTGCCAGCAGTACAGGGGTTGGCTACACCTTC

clone size: .
J gene: TRBJ2-3
V gene: TRBV6-1
D gene: .
CDR3 protein: CASSETADTDTQYF
CDR3 DNA: TGTGCCAGCAGTGAAACAGCCGATACAGATACGCAGTATTTT

clone size: few
J gene: TRBJ2-2
V gene: TRBV4-2
D gene: .
CDR3 protein: CASSQEAGVTGELFF
CDR3 DNA: TGTGCCAGCAGCCAAGAGGCAGGGGTCACCGGGGAGCTGTTTTTT

clone size: .
J gene: TRBJ2-1
V gene: TRBV3-1/TRBV3-2
D gene: .
CDR3 protein: CASSLFGDNEQFF
CDR3 DNA: TGTGCCAGCAGCCTTTTCGGAGACAATGAGCAGTTCTTC

clone size: few
J gene: TRBJ2-2
V gene: TRBV6-1
D gene: .
CDR3 protein: CASSEFAGNTGELFF
CDR3 DNA: TGTGCCAGCAGTGAATTCGCAGGGAACACCGGGGAGCTGTTTTTT

clone size: .
J gene: TRBJ1-6
V gene: TRBV19
D gene: .
CDR3 protein: CASSSGWNSPLHF
CDR3 DNA: TGTGCCAGTAGTTCGGGGTGGAATTCACCCCTCCACTTT

clone size: .
J gene: TRBJ1-2
V gene: TRBV3-1/TRBV3-2
D gene: TRBD1
CDR3 protein: CASNRQGAEGYTF
CDR3 DNA: TGTGCCAGCAATCGACAGGGCGCAGAGGGCTACACCTTC

clone size: once
J gene: TRBJ1-4
V gene: TRBV30
D gene: .
CDR3 protein: CAWSVLGLATNEKLFF
CDR3 DNA: TGTGCCTGGAGTGTACTAGGTCTCGCAACTAATGAAAAACTGTTTTTT

clone size: .
J gene: TRBJ2-7
V gene: TRBV11-2
D gene: TRBD1
CDR3 protein: CASSLDLTGEYEQYF
CDR3 DNA: TGTGCCAGCAGCTTAGATCTTACAGGGGAGTACGAGCAGTACTTC

clone size: .
J gene: TRBJ1-2
V gene: TRBV5-1
D gene: .
CDR3 protein: CASSLAGQIYGYTF
CDR3 DNA: TGCGCCAGCAGCTTGGCCGGACAGATCTATGGCTACACCTTC

clone size: .
J gene: TRBJ2-4
V gene: TRBV5-1
D gene: TRBD1
CDR3 protein: CASRNTGTGVLAKNIQYF
CDR3 DNA: TGCGCCAGCAGAAACACCGGGACAGGTGTACTAGCCAAAAACATTCAGTACTTC

clone size: few
J gene: TRBJ1-3
V gene: TRBV30
D gene: .
CDR3 protein: CAWSAGVMSLGNTIYF
CDR3 DNA: TGTGCCTGGAGTGCAGGGGTCATGTCCCTCGGAAACACCATATATTTT

clone size: .
J gene: TRBJ1-2
V gene: TRBV7-9
D gene: .
CDR3 protein: CASSRDRGVYGYTF
CDR3 DNA: TGTGCCAGCAGCCGAGATCGGGGTGTCTATGGCTACACCTTC

clone size: .
J gene: TRBJ2-1
V gene: TRBV7-6
D gene: .
CDR3 protein: CASSLEQGQYNEQFF
CDR3 DNA: TGTGCCAGCAGCTTAGAACAGGGACAATACAATGAGCAGTTCTTC

clone size: .
J gene: TRBJ1-1
V gene: TRBV10-3
D gene: .
CDR3 protein: CATRTQNTEAFF
CDR3 DNA: TGTGCCACCCGGACACAAAACACTGAAGCTTTCTTT

clone size: many
J gene: TRBJ2-3
V gene: TRBV10-2
D gene: .
CDR3 protein: CASSPSRTDTQYF
CDR3 DNA: TGCGCCAGCAGTCCTTCGAGAACAGATACGCAGTATTTT

clone size: .
J gene: TRBJ1-2
V gene: TRBV10-3
D gene: TRBD1
CDR3 protein: CAISRDSPDYGYTF
CDR3 DNA: TGTGCCATCAGCCGGGACAGCCCGGACTATGGCTACACCTTC

clone size: .
J gene: TRBJ2-3
V gene: TRBV5-1
D gene: .
CDR3 protein: CASSPSQTDTQYF
CDR3 DNA: TGCGCCAGCAGCCCCTCCCAGACAGATACGCAGTATTTT

clone size: .
J gene: TRBJ2-3
V gene: TRBV10-3
D gene: TRBD1
CDR3 protein: CAIRKKTGDGADTQYF
CDR3 DNA: TGTGCCATCAGAAAAAAGACAGGGGACGGTGCAGATACGCAGTATTTT

clone size: .
J gene: TRBJ2-7
V gene: TRBV5-4
D gene: .
CDR3 protein: CASSLEGGYEQYF
CDR3 DNA: TGTGCCAGCAGCTTGGAAGGGGGTTACGAGCAGTACTTC

clone size: .
J gene: TRBJ2-1
V gene: TRBV28
D gene: TRBD1
CDR3 protein: CASRLDTTGVSYNEQFF
CDR3 DNA: TGTGCCAGCAGGTTAGACACGACAGGGGTAAGCTACAATGAGCAGTTCTTC

clone size: .
J gene: TRBJ1-1
V gene: TRBV5-4
D gene: TRBD1
CDR3 protein: CASSTRTGGTEAFF
CDR3 DNA: TGTGCCAGCAGCACCAGGACAGGGGGAACTGAAGCTTTCTTT

clone size: .
J gene: TRBJ1-5
V gene: TRBV30
D gene: TRBD1
CDR3 protein: CAWSKGTGGFNQPQHF
CDR3 DNA: TGTGCCTGGAGTAAGGGGACAGGGGGTTTCAATCAGCCCCAGCATTTT

clone size: .
J gene: TRBJ1-5
V gene: TRBV28
D gene: .
CDR3 protein: CASSPPLRQPQHF
CDR3 DNA: TGTGCCAGCAGTCCCCCACTTCGTCAGCCCCAGCATTTT

clone size: .
J gene: TRBJ2-6
V gene: TRBV19
D gene: TRBD2
CDR3 protein: CASKPGLAGTSSGANVLTF
CDR3 DNA: TGTGCCAGTAAACCGGGACTAGCGGGGACAAGCTCTGGGGCCAACGTCCTGACTTTC

clone size: .
J gene: TRBJ2-7
V gene: TRBV30
D gene: .
CDR3 protein: CAWSSVSTESSYEQYF
CDR3 DNA: TGTGCCTGGAGTTCGGTATCGACAGAGTCCTCCTACGAGCAGTACTTC

clone size: .
J gene: TRBJ2-3
V gene: TRBV28
D gene: TRBD2
CDR3 protein: CASFPSSGVADTQYF
CDR3 DNA: TGTGCCAGCTTCCCTTCTAGCGGGGTGGCAGATACGCAGTATTTT

clone size: few
J gene: TRBJ2-3
V gene: TRBV4-2
D gene: .
CDR3 protein: CASSQGISGYYTDTQYF
CDR3 DNA: TGTGCCAGCAGCCAAGGCATCAGCGGCTACTACACAGATACGCAGTATTTT

clone size: .
J gene: TRBJ1-5
V gene: TRBV19
D gene: .
CDR3 protein: CASSKKTGFSNQPQHF
CDR3 DNA: TGTGCCAGTAGTAAGAAGACAGGTTTTAGCAATCAGCCCCAGCATTTT

clone size: .
J gene: TRBJ1-2
V gene: TRBV5-1
D gene: TRBD1
CDR3 protein: CASAPGTGVNGNYGYTF
CDR3 DNA: TGCGCCAGCGCACCCGGGACAGGGGTGAATGGAAACTATGGCTACACCTTC

clone size: .
J gene: TRBJ2-1
V gene: TRBV24-1
D gene: .
CDR3 protein: CATSESFPREPNEQFF
CDR3 DNA: TGTGCCACCAGTGAATCTTTTCCCCGGGAACCCAATGAGCAGTTCTTC